The following is a T cell receptor beta chain sequence with its context. This clonotype was detected a few times. Its antigen has not been determined. No base-level quality is on record; no much larger clone is a single base apart. Sequencing took place on an Illumina HiSeq 2500. Quantitative 5'-RACE with molecular barcodes was the method used to prepare the TCR beta libraries. In the original analysis: Disease-linked TCR variants were identified with a new computational method built on a probabilistic model of VDJ rearrangement. In TCRdb, the public reads were trimmed at Q25 with fastp and aligned with MiXCR, with productive beta chains retained. Rows matching on CDR3 protein sequence are summarized as one entry with the most common DNA and genes. What appears here as the V and J calls and clone size reflects TCRdb's work, not the paper's. The sample table holds more than 150,000 distinct CDR3 sequences, of which around 13% were seen once. 9.5% to 11% of the sample belongs to the ten largest clones.

This record belongs to a study of CD8 T cells in ankylosing spondylitis (dated by TCRdb to 2016 to 2017). The study in broad terms: The study profiled T cell receptor beta repertoires in healthy donors and ankylosing spondylitis patients to find disease-linked TCR variants. The whole study cohort included roughly 110 healthy donors and under 30 ankylosing spondylitis patients. Peripheral blood was sampled, and synovial fluid was also collected from ankylosing spondylitis patients.

The research as a whole found: According to the report, matched synovial fluid samples from ankylosing spondylitis patients were significantly enriched for the disease-linked clones. Some TCR beta motif variants had previously been reported in synovial fluid and blood of reactive arthritis patients, which suggested common disease-initiation mechanisms. A CD8+ phenotype was shown by the disease-linked clones, which were found at relatively low frequencies in peripheral blood. A TCR beta motif of several highly homologous amino acid variants appeared characteristic of blood from ankylosing spondylitis patients.

There are 14 amino acids in the CDR3, from cysteine to phenylalanine inclusive. The only DNA kept is the CDR3, 42 bases in frame from the first base. V loses 6 bases of germline sequence and J loses 0 bases, and the interval between the two ends is 15 bases. Via the germline V gene (reference sequence), CDR1 is DFQATT and CDR2 SNEGSKA. The source of this sequence is a female donor with ankylosing spondylitis or in good health (not recorded which). The rearranged chain carries TRBV20-1 and TRBJ2-7, with the D gene not clear enough to name. The material sequenced was blood, either unsorted or a sorted T cell fraction (not recorded which). The bases read TGCAGTGCCCCGGACGGCGGAGACTCCTACGAGCAGTACTTC. This yields the protein CSAPDGGDSYEQYF.